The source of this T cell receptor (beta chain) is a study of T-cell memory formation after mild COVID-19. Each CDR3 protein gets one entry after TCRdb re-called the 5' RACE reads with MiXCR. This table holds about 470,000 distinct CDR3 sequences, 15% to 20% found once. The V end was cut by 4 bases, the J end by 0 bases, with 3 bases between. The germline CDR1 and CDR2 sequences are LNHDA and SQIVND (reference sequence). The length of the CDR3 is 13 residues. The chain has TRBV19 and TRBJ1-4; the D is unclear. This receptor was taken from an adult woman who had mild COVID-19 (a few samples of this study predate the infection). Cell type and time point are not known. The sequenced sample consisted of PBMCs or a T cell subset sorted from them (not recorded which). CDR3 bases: TGTGCCAGTAGTACAGCAACTAATGAAAAACTGTTTTTT. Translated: CASSTATNEKLFF.